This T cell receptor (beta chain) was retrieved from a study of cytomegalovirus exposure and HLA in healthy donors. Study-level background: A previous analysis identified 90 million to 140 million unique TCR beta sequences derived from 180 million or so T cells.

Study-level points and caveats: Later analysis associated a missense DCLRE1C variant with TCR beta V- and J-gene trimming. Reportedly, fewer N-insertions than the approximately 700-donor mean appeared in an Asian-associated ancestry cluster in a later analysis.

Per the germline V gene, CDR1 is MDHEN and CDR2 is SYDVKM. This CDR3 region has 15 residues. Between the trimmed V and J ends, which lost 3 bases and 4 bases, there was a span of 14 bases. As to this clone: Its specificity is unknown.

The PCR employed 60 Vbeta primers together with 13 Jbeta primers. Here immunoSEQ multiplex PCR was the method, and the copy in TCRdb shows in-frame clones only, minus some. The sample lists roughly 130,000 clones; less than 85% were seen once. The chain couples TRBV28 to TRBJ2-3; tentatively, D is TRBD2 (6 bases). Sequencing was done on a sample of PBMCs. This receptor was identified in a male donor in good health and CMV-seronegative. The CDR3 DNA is TGTGCCAGCAGTTTTGCGGGACTCCGGGCAGATACGCAGTATTTT. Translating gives CASSFAGLRADTQYF.